This T cell receptor (beta chain) emerged from a study of shared clonotypes between healthy human individuals. Overall study context: CD4 naive and memory got three plates each, CD8 naive two, CD8 memory one. General study points: Relative to their counterparts shared across all four donors, non-shared clonotypes exhibited diminished generation probabilities. Collection of samples was limited to blood; tissue repertoires likely differ.

Measured with immunoSEQ multiplex PCR; TCRdb has only the in-frame clones, and not every one. The data contain some 2.4 million clones, under 95% of them singletons. Turning to this clone: Its specificity is unknown.

V lost 0 bases and J 1 base, leaving 17 bases between the germline ends. Germline CDR1 reads SGDLS; CDR2 reads YYNGEE. This CDR3 comprises 18 residues. Naive CD4+ cells were CD45RA-selected; the remaining cells were memory. Sequencing was performed on naive CD4+ T cells from PBMCs. Documented subset: CD45RA+ positively selected. The sequence came from a man aged 18 to 29 in good health. Some clones in this sample may be carry-over from other donors' samples. The genes are TRBV9 and TRBJ2-1, with TRBD1 as a possible D gene (6 bases). The CDR3 region has the DNA TGTGCCAGCAGCGTAGGTATAGTGGCAGGGGCGTCCTACAATGAGCAGTTCTTC. It is translated as CASSVGIVAGASYNEQFF.